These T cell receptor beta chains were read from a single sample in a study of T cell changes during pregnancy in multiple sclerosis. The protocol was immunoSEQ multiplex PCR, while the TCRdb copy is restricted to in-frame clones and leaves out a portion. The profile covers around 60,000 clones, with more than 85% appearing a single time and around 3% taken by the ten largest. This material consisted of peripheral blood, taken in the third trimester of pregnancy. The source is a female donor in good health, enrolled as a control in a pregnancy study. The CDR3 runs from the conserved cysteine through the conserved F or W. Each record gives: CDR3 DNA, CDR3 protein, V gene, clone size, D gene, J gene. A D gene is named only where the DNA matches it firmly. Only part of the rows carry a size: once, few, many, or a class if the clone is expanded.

TGTGCCAGCAGCTTCCCTACTCCGGGACAGAATTCACCCCTCCACTTT	CASSFPTPGQNSPLHF	TRBV7-6	-	TRBD1	TRBJ1-6
TGCAGCGCAGAGGGACTCCCTGACGGTGACAATGAGCAGTTCTTC	CSAEGLPDGDNEQFF	TRBV29-1	once	-	TRBJ2-1
TGTGCCAGCAGTTACGGGCCGGGGGATGAGCAGTTCTTC	CASSYGPGDEQFF	TRBV6-5	-	-	TRBJ2-1
TGTGCCAGCAGCTTAGCCCCCGGGGTTAGCAATGAGCAGTTCTTC	CASSLAPGVSNEQFF	TRBV7-2	-	-	TRBJ2-1
TGTGCCAGCAGCCTACAGGGAGACACTGAAGCTTTCTTT	CASSLQGDTEAFF	TRBV5-5	-	-	TRBJ1-1
TGTGCCAGCTCACCACCCTCGAGCGCCTCTTATGGCTACACCTTC	CASSPPSSASYGYTF	TRBV18	-	-	TRBJ1-2
TGTGCCAGCAGCTTGGGGGCGAGCTCTGGAAACACCATATATTTT	CASSLGASSGNTIYF	TRBV7-6	once	-	TRBJ1-3
TGTGCCAGCAGCCTCGAACAGGGATATTTGAACGGCTACACCTTC	CASSLEQGYLNGYTF	TRBV7-9	-	-	TRBJ1-2
TGTGCCAGCAGTGAAGCAGGGGGGGGCAATCAGCCCCAGCATTTT	CASSEAGGGNQPQHF	TRBV2	-	-	TRBJ1-5
TGTGCCAGCTCATCACAGGGGGCTATAGTCGAGCATGGCTACACCTTC	CASSSQGAIVEHGYTF	TRBV18	-	TRBD1	TRBJ1-2
TGTGCCAGCAGCTTAGTACTAGCGGACACAGATACGCAGTATTTT	CASSLVLADTDTQYF	TRBV7-9	-	TRBD2	TRBJ2-3
TGTGCCACCCTGACAGGGGTGAGCACTGAAGCTTTCTTT	CATLTGVSTEAFF	TRBV28	-	TRBD1	TRBJ1-1
TGTGCTAGTGGTTTGCGGCAGGGGGCGGGAAATGAGCAGTTCTTC	CASGLRQGAGNEQFF	TRBV12-5	-	TRBD1	TRBJ2-1
TGTGCCAGCAGATATAGCCAGGGAAACACTGAAGCTTTCTTT	CASRYSQGNTEAFF	TRBV7-2	-	-	TRBJ1-1
TGTGCCAGCAGCTTGGGGGGGCTCTACAATGAGCAGTTCTTC	CASSLGGLYNEQFF	TRBV5-6	once	-	TRBJ2-1
TGTGCCAGCAGTTTTGGAATAGGGCAGGGTTCTTTGGCTTTCTTT	CASSFGIGQGSLAFF	TRBV28	-	-	TRBJ1-1
TGTGCCAGCAGCGGCTCCCTAGGGACAACCGGGAACACCGGGGAGCTGTTTTTT	CASSGSLGTTGNTGELFF	TRBV9	-	-	TRBJ2-2
TGTGCCACCAGCAGAGAGGCAAATCAGCCCCAGCATTTT	CATSREANQPQHF	TRBV15	once	-	TRBJ1-5
TGTGCCACAAGGGCGGGACTTTTGAACACTGAAGCTTTCTTT	CATRAGLLNTEAFF	TRBV6-5	few	-	TRBJ1-1
TGTGCCACCAGCACCAGGGTCTTTGCTGAAGCTTTCTTT	CATSTRVFAEAFF	TRBV15	-	-	TRBJ1-1
TGCGCCAGCAGCTCTAGACAGGGCCCGAACACTGAAGCTTTCTTT	CASSSRQGPNTEAFF	TRBV5-1	-	TRBD1	TRBJ1-1
TGTGCCAGCAGCGCACGACTGGACTCCGTTGAGCAGTTCTTC	CASSARLDSVEQFF	TRBV11-3	-	-	TRBJ2-1
TGCGCCAGCAGCTTGGGACTAGCGGGAGAGAGGGAGACCCAGTACTTC	CASSLGLAGERETQYF	TRBV5-1	-	TRBD2	TRBJ2-5
TGTGCCTGGAGTGTTCTACCCGGGACAGGGGGGAGGGAGACCCAGTACTTC	CAWSVLPGTGGRETQYF	TRBV30	-	TRBD1	TRBJ2-5
TGTGCCAGCACCTCTTCCGGGACAGGGGTTCCAATGAGACAGTTCTTC	CASTSSGTGVPMRQFF	TRBV7-9	-	TRBD1	TRBJ2-1
TGTGCCATCAGTGGGGCAGGGGATGAAAAACTGTTTTTT	CAISGAGDEKLFF	TRBV10-3	-	-	TRBJ1-4
TGTGCCAGCAGCTTAGTCACCGAGGATTCACCCCTCCACTTT	CASSLVTEDSPLHF	TRBV7-9	-	-	TRBJ1-6
TGTGCCAGCGGCCGTGTTAGCCATACCTACGAGCAGTACTTC	CASGRVSHTYEQYF	TRBV5-6	-	-	TRBJ2-7
TGTGCCAGCAGCCAGGGGGGACTAGACCCAGAGACCCAGTACTTC	CASSQGGLDPETQYF	TRBV7-6	-	-	TRBJ2-5
TGTGCCAGCAGTTTAAAGAGTGTGGGACTAGCGGGAACGTCGCAGTACTTC	CASSLKSVGLAGTSQYF	TRBV28	-	TRBD2	TRBJ2-7
TGTGCCAGCAGTGAAGGACAGGGGATGAACACTGAAGCTTTCTTT	CASSEGQGMNTEAFF	TRBV2	once	TRBD1	TRBJ1-1
TGCGCCAGCGGGGGCGGCACCTACGAGCAGTACTTC	CASGGGTYEQYF	TRBV10-2	-	-	TRBJ2-7
TGTGCCAGCAGCTTAGCAGCGGGAGGTGGAGAGACCCAGTACTTC	CASSLAAGGGETQYF	TRBV11-3	-	TRBD2	TRBJ2-5
TGTGCCAGCAGCCGCGACAGGGAAGACACCGGGGAGCTGTTTTTT	CASSRDREDTGELFF	TRBV6-4	-	TRBD1	TRBJ2-2
TGTGCCAGCAGCGGACTAGCGTCCGCGAACACCGGGGAGCTGTTTTTT	CASSGLASANTGELFF	TRBV9	-	TRBD2	TRBJ2-2
TGTGCCAGTAGTACGGAGAAGGGGCCCATGAAAGCTTTCTTT	CASSTEKGPMKAFF	TRBV19	-	-	TRBJ1-1
TGTGCCACCAGCTTAGGACAGGGGGCTATCGACGAGCAGTACTTC	CATSLGQGAIDEQYF	TRBV15	-	TRBD1	TRBJ2-7
TGCGCCAGCATGGTCAGGGGACAGGCGGCCAATGAGCAGTTCTTC	CASMVRGQAANEQFF	TRBV5-1	-	TRBD1	TRBJ2-1
TGTGCCTGGAGTGTCGGGGAGACCCAGTACTTC	CAWSVGETQYF	TRBV30	-	-	TRBJ2-5
TGTGCCAGCAGCCCGTCCGATCAGCCCCAGCATTTT	CASSPSDQPQHF	TRBV7-9	-	-	TRBJ1-5
TGCGCCAGCAGCTTAACTAGCGGGAGAGGCGATGAGCAGTTCTTC	CASSLTSGRGDEQFF	TRBV4-3	-	TRBD2	TRBJ2-1
TGTGCCAGTAGTATTAACCAGAGGTATCAGCCCCAGCATTTT	CASSINQRYQPQHF	TRBV19	-	-	TRBJ1-5
TGTGCCAGCAGTTTAGCATCGCGTAAAGGGGGTGGCGGCAATCAGCCCCAGCATTTT	CASSLASRKGGGGNQPQHF	TRBV28	-	-	TRBJ1-5
TGCGCCAGCAGCCAAGCACAGAAAGAGACCCAGTACTTC	CASSQAQKETQYF	TRBV4-1	-	-	TRBJ2-5
TGTGCCAGCTCACCATCTAGGACTAGCGGGTACACCGGGGAGCTGTTTTTT	CASSPSRTSGYTGELFF	TRBV18	-	TRBD2	TRBJ2-2
TGTGCCAGCAGTTACAGGGCCCCAAGCTCCTACGAGCAGTACTTC	CASSYRAPSSYEQYF	TRBV2	-	-	TRBJ2-7
TGTGCCAGCAGCTTAGATCTTGTTGAAGGGGTGGGAGAGCAGTACTTC	CASSLDLVEGVGEQYF	TRBV11-2	-	-	TRBJ2-7
TGTGCTAGTGGTCAAGAGAAGCCCCAGCATTTT	CASGQEKPQHF	TRBV12-5	once	-	TRBJ1-5
TGTGCCAGTACCCCGGGACAGGGAGGATATATGAATCAGCCCCAGCATTTT	CASTPGQGGYMNQPQHF	TRBV19	-	TRBD1	TRBJ1-5
TGTGCCAGCAGCCTCAAACAGGACCTCGGAAACACCATATATTTT	CASSLKQDLGNTIYF	TRBV7-9	-	-	TRBJ1-3
TGTGCCAGCAGTTACTCGTCTCCCGGGGGATATGAGCAGTTCTTC	CASSYSSPGGYEQFF	TRBV6-5	-	-	TRBJ2-1
TGTGCCAGCAGTTGGGGACAGGGAAACGGCTACACCTTC	CASSWGQGNGYTF	TRBV28	-	TRBD1	TRBJ1-2
TGTGCCAGCAGCAAAGGGGTAGGACCTAGACAGGGGGTCGGTGGCTACACCTTC	CASSKGVGPRQGVGGYTF	TRBV21-1	once	-	TRBJ1-2
TGTGCCACCAGCAAGGGAGGGCCGACTGGAAACACCATATATTTT	CATSKGGPTGNTIYF	TRBV15	-	-	TRBJ1-3
TGTGCCAGCAGCGTACTCGCGAACACCGGGGAGCTGTTTTTT	CASSVLANTGELFF	TRBV9	-	-	TRBJ2-2